A single sample is the source of the 16 T cell receptor beta chains below, sequenced in a study of cytotoxic CD8 clonotypes in ibrutinib-treated CLL. Sequenced by immunoSEQ multiplex PCR; TCRdb stores in-frame clones only, minus some. This sample yields around 160,000 clones, of which about four fifths are seen a single time; 2% to 2.5% belongs to the top ten. The sample consisted of PBMCs, taken after 12 months of ibrutinib treatment. Source of these receptors: a human donor with chronic lymphocytic leukemia.

V usage is TRBV7-3 and J usage is TRBJ2-4, with 7 bases matching TRBD1. V was pared by 5 bases and J by 6 bases, with 1 base of the junction left unmatched. The CDR3 has 12 amino acids. Per the germline V gene, CDR1 is SGHTA and CDR2 is FQGTGA. Here the CDR3 reads CASSAGGNIQYF. For the CDR3, the DNA is TGTGCCAGCAGCGCAGGGGGAAACATTCAGTACTTC.

Written as DNA, the CDR3 is TGCGCCAGCAGCCAGGACGTTGGGGACAGGGCTATCTCTATGAACACTGAAGCTTTCTTT. As protein: CASSQDVGDRAISMNTEAFF. The J gene is TRBJ1-1, the V gene TRBV4-1; 9 bases are a match to TRBD1. The germline V gene has CDR1 MGHRA and CDR2 YSYEKL. Losses at the gene ends were 3 bases for V and 0 bases for J; bases not matched to a gene: 17. This CDR3 spans 20 amino acids.

The chain is built from TRBV28 and TRBJ1-4; no clear D gene. The CDR3 is 17 amino acids. Trimming removed 1 base at V and 0 bases at J, with 12 bases between. Germline V gene sequence: CDR1 MDHEN, CDR2 SYDVKM. The CDR3 DNA reads as TGTGCCAGCAGTTTATATCCCGAAGGCGCAACTAATGAAAAACTGTTTTTT. Protein sequence: CASSLYPEGATNEKLFF.

With respect to this clone: A read error may account for a junction end that differs from germline. The chain links TRBV20-1 to TRBJ2-3, with D uncertain. CDR1 and CDR2 from the germline V gene are DFQATT and SNEGSKA (reference sequence). The CDR3 has 10 residues. The CDR3 spells CSASIDTQYF. CDR3 in DNA: TGCAGTGCTAGCATAGATACGCAGTATTTT.

This rearrangement joins TRBV2 to TRBJ2-7; D is perhaps TRBD1 or TRBD2 (5 bases each). The ends were cut back, 4 bases at V and 3 bases at J, with 16 bases in the middle. In germline, CDR1 is SNHLY, CDR2 FYNNEI. CDR3 length: 15 residues. CDR3 bases: TGTGCCAGCAGTGTAGGGCAGGGCGGAGGCTACGAGCAGTACTTC. It specifies CASSVGQGGGYEQYF.

This clone was seen a handful of times. V is TRBV19 and J is TRBJ2-3; TRBD2 aligns across 9 bases. The V segment lost 6 bases and the J segment 6 bases; nucleotides outside the gene matches: 7. This CDR3 has 14 residues. CDR1 is LNHDA, CDR2 SQIVND, per germline (reference sequence). The CDR3, as DNA: TGTGCCAGTAGGAAGCGCGGGGGGGAGGATACGCAGTATTTT. Translation: CASRKRGGEDTQYF.

This clone was detected a few times. The chain has TRBV10-3 and TRBJ2-2, with no clear D. Germline V CDR1 and CDR2: ENHRY, SYGVKD. The V end was cut by 10 bases, the J end by 0 bases, with 12 bases between. The length of the CDR3 is 14 residues. CDR3 protein: CATARGSNTGELFF. The CDR3 DNA follows: TGTGCCACCGCACGCGGTTCGAACACCGGGGAGCTGTTTTTT.

The rearrangement joins TRBV18 to TRBJ2-3; perhaps TRBD1 as D (5 bases). Germline V lookup: CDR1 KGHSH, CDR2 LQKENI. CDR3 length equals 15 residues. Trimming took 4 bases from V and 1 from J, leaving 12 bases between them. This chain's CDR3 is CASSRDSPRTDTQYF. Written as DNA, the CDR3 is TGTGCCAGCTCACGAGACAGCCCTCGCACAGATACGCAGTATTTT.

The V and J genes are TRBV30 and TRBJ1-6, with D maybe TRBD1 (6 bases). Germline assignment: CDR1 GTSNPN and CDR2 SVGIG (reference sequence). The CDR3 consists of 16 residues. The ends were cut back, 0 bases at V and 8 bases at J, with 17 bases in the middle. CDR3 protein: CAWSVEGGRQYSPLHF. The CDR3 DNA reads as TGTGCCTGGAGTGTAGAGGGGGGCCGGCAATATTCACCCCTCCACTTT.

The chain recombines TRBV11-3 with TRBJ1-5, with D hard to call. The CDR3 consists of 15 residues. Trimming cost V 1 base and J 2 bases, with 9 bases left between them. The germline CDR1 and CDR2 sequences are SGHNT and YENEEA. The CDR3 reads CASSLGLYGNQPQHF. CDR3 DNA: TGTGCCAGCAGCTTAGGTCTATACGGCAATCAGCCCCAGCATTTT.

This clone was recorded only once. The rearrangement uses TRBV5-6 and TRBJ1-2, with 9 bases matching TRBD1. Germline lookup yields CDR1 SGHDT and CDR2 YYEEEE. J lost 5 bases, V lost 0 bases, and 8 bases had no gene match. The CDR3 totals 16 residues. CDR3 sequence reads: CASSLVDRGDRYGYTF. The CDR3 DNA is TGTGCCAGCAGCTTGGTGGACAGGGGAGATCGGTATGGCTACACCTTC.

This chain joins TRBV7-9 and TRBJ1-2; the D is unclear. With 4 bases removed from V and 8 bases from J, the gap between germline ends came to 20 bases. Germline lookup yields CDR1 SEHNR and CDR2 FQNEAQ (reference sequence). CDR3 length equals 15 residues. The DNA for the CDR3 is TGTGCCAGCAGCTCTACGCAGGTAGTAGGAGGAGGCTACACCTTC. Encoded protein: CASSSTQVVGGGYTF.

This chain uses TRBV7-2 with TRBJ2-7, with 8 positions matching TRBD1. The CDR3 is 13 amino acids. V was clipped by 5 bases and J by 7 bases; unmatched bases: 7. Germline V gene lookup returns CDR1 SGHTA and CDR2 FQGNSA. CDR3 nucleotides: TGTGCCAGCAGCGCCGACAGGGGTGGGGAGCAGTACTTC. Translation: CASSADRGGEQYF.

The chain couples TRBV9 to TRBJ2-6; TRBD1 aligns across 8 bases. This CDR3 is built from 15 residues. The J segment lost 2 bases and the V segment lost 3 bases, leaving 1 base of the junction unmatched. The germline V gene has CDR1 SGDLS and CDR2 YYNGEE. In DNA form, the CDR3 reads TGTGCCAGCAGCGCGACAGGGGCTGGGGCCAACGTCCTGACTTTC. As protein: CASSATGAGANVLTF.

The genes are TRBV30 and TRBJ2-3, with D unresolved. Germline V CDR1 and CDR2: GTSNPN, SVGIG (reference sequence). The V gene lost 4 bases and the J gene lost 8 bases, with 13 bases spanning the gap. The CDR3 is made up of 12 amino acids. The CDR3 protein is CAWKKGSGTQYF. The CDR3 DNA follows: TGTGCCTGGAAAAAAGGCTCCGGTACGCAGTATTTT.

This clone occurred once. The chain recombines TRBV18 with TRBJ1-6, with no clear D. V was trimmed by 4 bases and J by 1 base, leaving 2 bases between them. The CDR3 covers 13 residues. Germline CDR1 KGHSH, CDR2 LQKENI. In DNA form, the CDR3 reads TGTGCCAGCTCACTATCCTATAATTCACCCCTCCACTTT. Amino acid sequence: CASSLSYNSPLHF.